This entry concerns a single T cell receptor (beta chain). Its specificity is not known. Making TCR cDNA involved 5'RACE template switching, which added UMIs and a universal primer site. TCRdb ran MiXCR on the 5' RACE reads and lists one entry per CDR3 protein. The sample holds around 200,000 distinct CDR3 sequences, approximately 10% seen once. These data are taken from a study of T cells after yellow fever vaccination. Findings and caveats of the study: Clonotypes appearing in both CD4 and CD8 compartments existed, and their share was small.

The ends were cut back, 0 bases at V and 3 bases at J, with 15 bases in the middle. The CDR3 covers 17 residues. The germline gives CDR1 SGHTA, CDR2 FQGNSA. The sample here was CD8+ T cells sorted from PBMCs, taken 15 days after the yellow fever booster vaccination. This receptor was taken from a man between 18 and 29 years old who received the YFV17D yellow fever vaccine. The V gene is TRBV7-2, the J gene TRBJ2-1; D is undetermined. The CDR3 region is CASSLARTWPNYNEQFF. The CDR3 DNA reads TGTGCCAGCAGCTTAGCAAGAACCTGGCCAAACTACAATGAGCAGTTCTTC.